One sample yielded the 8 T cell receptor beta chains listed below, sequenced in a study of response to subunit inactivated influenza vaccine. Using its own MiXCR run on the RT-PCR reads, TCRdb lists one record per CDR3 protein. The sample includes 450,000 to 550,000 distinct CDR3 sequences, roughly 23% of them seen just once. The sequenced sample was CD4+ T cells sorted from PBMCs, obtained roughly 5 days after vaccination. All receptors come from a man aged 50-59 years who received an inactivated influenza vaccine.

The chain combines TRBV6-5 with TRBJ2-3; 7 nucleotides align to TRBD1. The junction had 2 bases not matched to a gene; V was cut back by 6 bases and J by 5 bases. The germline V gene encodes CDR1 MNHEY and CDR2 SVGAGI. This CDR3 region has 12 residues. The CDR3 sequence is CASSRQGDTQYF. The CDR3 DNA reads as TGTGCCAGCAGCCGACAGGGAGATACGCAGTATTTT.

J is TRBJ2-1 and V is TRBV12-3 or TRBV12-4; D might be TRBD1 or TRBD2, each matching 5 bases. The V and J ends lost 0 bases and 4 bases respectively, with 16 bases between them. This CDR3 spans 17 amino acids. The CDR3 DNA follows: TGTGCCAGCAGTTTAGCGATCTTCTGGGGGTCTTACAATGAGCAGTTCTTC. Translating it yields CASSLAIFWGSYNEQFF.

The chain is built from TRBV5-5 and TRBJ2-7; 7 bases fit TRBD1. Germline V CDR1 and CDR2: SGHKS, YYEKEE (reference sequence). V shed 4 bases, J shed 7 bases, and the junction held 14 bases outside the gene matches. CDR3 length: 15 amino acids. CDR3 protein: CASSRVNRGIGEQYF. DNA for the CDR3: TGTGCCAGCAGCCGAGTTAACAGGGGAATTGGTGAGCAGTACTTC.

The rearrangement links TRBV5-1 to TRBJ1-1; TRBD1 aligns across 8 bases. Germline V gene data show CDR1 as SGHRS and CDR2 as YFSETQ. CDR3 length: 16 residues. The V gene end was trimmed by 4 bases and the J gene end by 0 bases; junction bases not matched to a gene: 8. DNA for the CDR3: TGCGCCAGCAGCCTTGGCGGGACAGGCATGAACACTGAAGCTTTCTTT. It is translated as CASSLGGTGMNTEAFF.

The CDR3 reads CAISEGGFYEQYF. For the CDR3, the DNA is TGTGCCATCAGTGAAGGGGGCTTCTACGAGCAGTACTTC. The V and J genes are TRBV10-3 and TRBJ2-7; 7 positions match TRBD1. The CDR3 length is 13 residues. Unmatched junction bases numbered 2, after V lost 3 bases and J lost 3 bases. Germline CDR1 and CDR2: ENHRY and SYGVKD.

The rearrangement joins TRBV27 to TRBJ1-1, with TRBD1 matching 8 bases. The CDR3 consists of 15 residues. Trimming removed 2 bases from V and 7 bases from J; junction bases left unmatched: 9. Per the germline V gene, CDR1 is MNHEY and CDR2 is SMNVEV (reference sequence). CDR3 sequence reads: CASSLAGGTLREAFF. DNA of the CDR3: TGTGCCAGCAGTTTAGCAGGGGGCACGTTGCGTGAAGCTTTCTTT.

The rearrangement joins TRBV10-3 to TRBJ2-3, with 7 bases aligning to TRBD1. The CDR3 has 13 residues. Trimming cost V 5 bases and J 3 bases; bases outside gene matches: 2. Germline CDR1 and CDR2: ENHRY and SYGVKD. The chain's CDR3 is CAISLDRTDTQYF. CDR3 bases: TGTGCCATCAGTCTGGACAGGACAGATACGCAGTATTTT.

This clonotype was picked up a small number of times. The rearrangement uses TRBV28 and TRBJ2-7; 7 bases are a match to TRBD1. Germline assignment: CDR1 MDHEN and CDR2 SYDVKM. The trim removed 5 bases at V and 0 bases at J, leaving 10 bases unmatched. This CDR3 is built from 16 residues. CDR3 amino acids: CASSSWTGRASYEQYF. The CDR3 nucleotides read TGTGCCAGCAGTAGCTGGACAGGACGCGCCTCCTACGAGCAGTACTTC.